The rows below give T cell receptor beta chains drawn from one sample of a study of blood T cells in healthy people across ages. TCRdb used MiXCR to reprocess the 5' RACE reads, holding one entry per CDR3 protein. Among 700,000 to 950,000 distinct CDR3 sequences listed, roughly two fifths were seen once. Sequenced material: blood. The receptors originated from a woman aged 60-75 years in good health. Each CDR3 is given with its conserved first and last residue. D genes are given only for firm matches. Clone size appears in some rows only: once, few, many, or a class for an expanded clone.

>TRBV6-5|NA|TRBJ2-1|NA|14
CASSPGDTYNEQFF
TGTGCCAGCAGTCCCGGTGACACCTACAATGAGCAGTTCTTC
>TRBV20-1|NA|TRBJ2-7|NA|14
CSARPAGISYEQYF
TGCAGTGCTAGGCCTGCCGGGATCTCCTACGAGCAGTACTTC
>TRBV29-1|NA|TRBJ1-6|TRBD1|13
CSYGQVLDSPLHF
TGCAGCTATGGACAGGTTCTGGATTCACCCCTCCACTTT
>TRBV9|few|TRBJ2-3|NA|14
CASSDLRGGDTQYF
TGTGCCAGCAGCGATCTCAGGGGCGGAGATACGCAGTATTTT
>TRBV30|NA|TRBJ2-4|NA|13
CAWRRSGLNIQYF
TGTGCCTGGAGAAGAAGTGGACTAAACATTCAGTACTTC
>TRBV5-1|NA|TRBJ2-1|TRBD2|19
CASSLGRITGTKSSNEQFF
TGCGCCAGCAGCTTGGGAAGAATAACCGGGACTAAGAGTAGCAATGAGCAGTTCTTC
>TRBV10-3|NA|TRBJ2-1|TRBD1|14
CAISHRGEYNEQFF
TGTGCCATCAGCCACAGGGGGGAATACAATGAGCAGTTCTTC
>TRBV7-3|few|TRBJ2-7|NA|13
CASSFGADYEQYF
TGTGCCAGCAGCTTCGGGGCGGACTACGAGCAGTACTTC
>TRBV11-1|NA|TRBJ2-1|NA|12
CASSSRLHEQFF
TGTGCCAGCAGCTCCCGGCTACATGAGCAGTTCTTC
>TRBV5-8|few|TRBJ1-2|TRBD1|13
CASRVDRGNGYTF
TGTGCCAGCAGGGTGGACAGGGGCAATGGCTACACCTTC
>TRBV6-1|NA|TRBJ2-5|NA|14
CASSELGPGETQYF
TGTGCCAGCAGTGAACTGGGGCCGGGGGAGACCCAGTACTTC
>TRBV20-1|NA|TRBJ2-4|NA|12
CSAVRGDNIQYF
TGCAGTGCTGTTAGGGGGGATAACATTCAGTACTTC
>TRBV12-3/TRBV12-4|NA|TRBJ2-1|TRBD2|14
CASSFSGGAWEQFF
TGTGCCAGCAGTTTTAGCGGGGGGGCCTGGGAGCAGTTCTTC
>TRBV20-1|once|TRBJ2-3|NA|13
CSANGVGTDTQYF
TGCAGTGCGAACGGGGTTGGCACAGATACGCAGTATTTT
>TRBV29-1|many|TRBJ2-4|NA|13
CSVGDKAKNIQYF
TGCAGCGTTGGGGACAAGGCCAAAAACATTCAGTACTTC
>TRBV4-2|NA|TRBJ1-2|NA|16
CASSQESPTSNYGYTF
TGTGCCAGCAGCCAAGAATCCCCCACCTCCAACTATGGCTACACCTTC
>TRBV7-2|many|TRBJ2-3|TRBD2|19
CASSLGRTSADQYQYTQYF
TGTGCCAGCAGCTTAGGAAGGACTAGCGCCGACCAATACCAATATACGCAGTATTTT
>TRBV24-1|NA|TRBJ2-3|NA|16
CATSDFKDGGIDTQYF
TGTGCCACCAGTGATTTTAAGGACGGGGGAATAGATACGCAGTATTTT
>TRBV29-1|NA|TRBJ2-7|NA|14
CSVTALRQGGPQYF
TGCAGCGTTACGGCGTTGAGGCAGGGAGGACCGCAGTACTTC
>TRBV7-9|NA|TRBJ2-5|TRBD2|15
CASSLNGGAVKTQYF
TGTGCCAGCAGCTTGAACGGGGGGGCCGTTAAGACCCAGTACTTC
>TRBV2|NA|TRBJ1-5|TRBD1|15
CASYGGQGAGQPQHF
TGTGCCAGCTACGGGGGACAGGGGGCCGGTCAGCCCCAGCATTTT
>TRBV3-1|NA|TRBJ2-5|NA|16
CASSQEGWSNQETQYF
TGTGCCAGCAGCCAAGAAGGTTGGAGCAACCAGGAGACCCAGTACTTC
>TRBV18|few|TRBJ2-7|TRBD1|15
CASSPPGTGSPEQYF
TGTGCCAGCTCACCACCCGGGACAGGGTCCCCCGAGCAGTACTTC
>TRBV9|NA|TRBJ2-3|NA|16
CASSPNLAVNTDTQYF
TGTGCCAGCAGCCCCAATTTAGCGGTCAACACAGATACGCAGTATTTT
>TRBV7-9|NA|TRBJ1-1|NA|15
CASSLIGGWDAEAFF
TGTGCCAGCAGCTTAATCGGTGGATGGGACGCTGAAGCTTTCTTT
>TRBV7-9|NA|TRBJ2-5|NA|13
CASSLSTLETQYF
TGTGCCAGCAGCCTCAGTACCCTTGAGACCCAGTACTTC
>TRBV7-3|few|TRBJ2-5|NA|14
CASSPSLIQETQYF
TGTGCCAGCAGCCCCTCTTTGATTCAAGAGACCCAGTACTTC
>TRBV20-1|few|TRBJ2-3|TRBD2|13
CSAKGLAADTQYF
TGCAGTGCTAAGGGACTAGCGGCAGATACGCAGTATTTT
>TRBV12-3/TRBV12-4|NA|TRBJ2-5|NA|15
CASSAGEAPQETQYF
TGTGCCAGCAGCGCAGGGGAGGCCCCTCAAGAGACCCAGTACTTC
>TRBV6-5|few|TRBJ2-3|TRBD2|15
CASSAGTSATDTQYF
TGTGCCAGCAGCGCCGGGACTAGCGCCACAGATACGCAGTATTTT
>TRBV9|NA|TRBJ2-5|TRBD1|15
CASSDGTGLMETQYF
TGTGCCAGCAGCGACGGGACAGGGCTTATGGAGACCCAGTACTTC
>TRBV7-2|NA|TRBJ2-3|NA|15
CASSLVSYATDTQYF
TGTGCCAGCAGCTTAGTGTCGTACGCCACAGATACGCAGTATTTT